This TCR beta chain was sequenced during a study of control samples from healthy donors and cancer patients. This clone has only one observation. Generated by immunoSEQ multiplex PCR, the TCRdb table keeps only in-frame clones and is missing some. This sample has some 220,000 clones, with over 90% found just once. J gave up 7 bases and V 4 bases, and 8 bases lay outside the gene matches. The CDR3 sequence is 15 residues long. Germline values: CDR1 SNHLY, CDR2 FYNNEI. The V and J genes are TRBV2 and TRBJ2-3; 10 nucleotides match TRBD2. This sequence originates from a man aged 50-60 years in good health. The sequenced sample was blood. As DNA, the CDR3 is TGTGCCAGCAGTGCGAATAGCGGGGGGTACTATACGCAGTATTTT. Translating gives CASSANSGGYYTQYF.